The 25 T cell receptor beta chains presented below share a single source sample, sequenced in a study of radiotherapy plus CTLA-4 blockade in lung cancer. Assay used: immunoSEQ multiplex PCR; TCRdb lists only in-frame clones, some missing. The sample shows some 110,000 clones, approximately 84% of them seen only once. The sequencing here drew on peripheral blood, taken from a patient treated with radiotherapy plus ipilimumab. These receptors were collected from a human donor with non-small cell lung cancer who had a partial response to radiotherapy plus ipilimumab.

The chain couples TRBV6-5 to TRBJ1-1; D ambiguous. The CDR3 has 15 amino acids. The V end was cut by 10 bases, the J end by 1 base, with 19 bases between. Germline values: CDR1 MNHEY, CDR2 SVGAGI. CDR3 protein: CATNRRGTSNTEAFF. The CDR3 DNA is TGTGCCACCAATCGGCGGGGTACCTCGAACACTGAAGCTTTCTTT.

The chain recombines TRBV18 with TRBJ2-1; 11 bases line up with TRBD2. CDR3 length: 15 residues. Germline values: CDR1 KGHSH, CDR2 LQKENI. V lost 3 bases, J lost 7 bases, and 5 bases stayed unmatched. CDR3: CASSPTSGNQNEQFF. The CDR3 region has the DNA TGTGCCAGCTCACCGACTAGCGGGAACCAGAATGAGCAGTTCTTC.

This clone was counted a few times. This chain connects TRBV27 to TRBJ2-3; 8 nucleotides align to TRBD2. Germline CDR1 reads MNHEY; CDR2 reads SMNVEV (reference sequence). With 4 bases clipped from V and 5 bases from J, the junction kept 11 bases outside the gene matches. This CDR3 is 16 amino acids long. CDR3 nucleotides: TGTGCCAGCAGTTGGGATGGAGCGGGGGTAAGAGATACGCAGTATTTT. This codes for CASSWDGAGVRDTQYF.

The V call is TRBV10-3, the J call TRBJ2-7; D remains unclear. The CDR3 sequence is 13 residues long. Between the trimmed V and J ends, which lost 4 bases and 3 bases, there was a span of 10 bases. CDR1 is ENHRY, CDR2 SYGVKD, per germline. The CDR3 spells CAISAMQDYEQYF. In DNA, the CDR3 is TGTGCCATCAGTGCCATGCAGGACTACGAGCAGTACTTC.

V and J are TRBV13 and TRBJ1-1, with 9 bases matching TRBD1. This CDR3 region has 15 residues. V trimming: 5 bases; J trimming: 3 bases; junction bases outside the gene matches: 7. The germline CDR1 and CDR2 sequences are PRHDT and FYEKMQ (reference sequence). For the CDR3, the DNA is TGTGCCAGCAGCCGGGACAGGGTTATGGACACTGAAGCTTTCTTT. Encoded protein: CASSRDRVMDTEAFF.

The chain has TRBV14 and TRBJ2-3; D remains ambiguous. This CDR3 is 16 amino acids long. Germline assignment: CDR1 SGHDN and CDR2 FVKESK. V was pared by 2 bases and J by 0 bases, with 12 bases between. In DNA form, the CDR3 reads TGTGCCAGCAGCCAAAGTCTGGAGCGCAGCACAGATACGCAGTATTTT. Its translation is CASSQSLERSTDTQYF.

V and J are TRBV5-1 and TRBJ2-3; the match to TRBD1 covers 11 bases. Trimming took 0 bases from V and 7 from J; bases not matched to a gene: 7. Germline CDR1 and CDR2: SGHRS and YFSETQ. The CDR3 spans 16 residues. CDR3 coding DNA: TGCGCCAGCAGCTTGGGGACAGGGGGCCCCCCGAATACGCAGTATTTT. Its translation is CASSLGTGGPPNTQYF.

On this clone itself: A read error may produce the germline difference seen at one junction end. This rearrangement joins TRBV6-5 to TRBJ1-5, with 9 bases identical to TRBD1. CDR1 MNHEY and CDR2 SVGAGI come from the germline V gene. This CDR3 comprises 14 residues. Here the CDR3 DNA reads TGTGCCATCAGTCGGACAGGGGATGGCCAGCCCCAGCATTTT. It yields the protein CAISRTGDGQPQHF.

J is TRBJ1-1 and V is TRBV10-3, with D hard to call. The CDR3 runs to 12 residues. Germline CDR1 reads ENHRY; CDR2 reads SYGVKD. Trimming left V 5 bases short and J 0 bases short, with 4 bases between. The CDR3 loop reads CAISTLNTEAFF. CDR3 coding DNA: TGTGCCATCAGTACACTGAACACTGAAGCTTTCTTT.

This chain uses TRBV14 with TRBJ2-7; 9 bases match TRBD1. This CDR3 is built from 17 residues. Germline V gene lookup returns CDR1 SGHDN and CDR2 FVKESK. With 4 bases clipped from V and 6 bases from J, the junction kept 16 bases outside the gene matches. The CDR3: CASSPHTDRGRYSEQYV. CDR3 nucleotide sequence: TGTGCCAGCAGCCCCCACACAGACAGGGGGAGATATAGCGAGCAGTACGTC.

The chain is built from TRBV28 and TRBJ2-7, with D tentatively TRBD1 (6 bases). Germline V gene lookup returns CDR1 MDHEN and CDR2 SYDVKM. V gave up 7 bases and J gave up 3 bases, with 13 bases separating them. The CDR3 has 13 amino acids. CDR3 in DNA: TGTGCCAGCACGAACGAACAGGGCTACGAGCAGTACGTC. This sequence encodes CASTNEQGYEQYV.

V and J are TRBV2 and TRBJ2-7; D gene ambiguous. CDR3 length: 13 amino acids. CDR1 is SNHLY, CDR2 FYNNEI, per germline. The germline V and J ends were trimmed by 4 bases and 3 bases, with 10 bases remaining between them. CDR3: CASSVGLLYEQYF. The CDR3 region has the DNA TGTGCCAGCAGTGTGGGCCTGCTCTACGAGCAGTACTTC.

This chain connects TRBV19 to TRBJ2-1; 8 nucleotides match TRBD2. This CDR3 has 14 amino acids. V gave up 6 bases and J gave up 2 bases; unmatched junction bases: 3. Germline loops: CDR1 LNHDA, CDR2 SQIVND (reference sequence). The CDR3 region has the DNA TGTGCCAGTAGCGGGGGACTAGCCTACAATGAGCAGTTCTTC. Translation: CASSGGLAYNEQFF.

V gene TRBV7-9 combines with J gene TRBJ2-2; 11 bases agree with TRBD1. With V trimmed by 3 bases and J by 1 base, 10 bases remained unmatched. The CDR3 contains 19 residues. Germline CDR1 SEHNR, CDR2 FQNEAQ (reference sequence). For the CDR3, the DNA is TGTGCCAGCAGCTTCTTAGGACAGGGGGCGAGATTGAACACCGGGGAGCTGTTTTTT. As protein: CASSFLGQGARLNTGELFF.

The rearrangement uses TRBV5-4 and TRBJ2-2, with 12 positions matching TRBD2. CDR3 length: 15 residues. Germline V gene data show CDR1 as SGHNT and CDR2 as YYREEE (reference sequence). The V segment lost 4 bases and the J segment 7 bases; nucleotides outside the gene matches: 5. For the CDR3, the DNA is TGTGCCAGCAGCCCCCGGACTAGCGGGATCGGGGAGCTGTTTTTT. It codes for CASSPRTSGIGELFF.

The chain combines TRBV9 with TRBJ2-2; 7 bases fit TRBD1. From germline, CDR1 is SGDLS and CDR2 YYNGEE. There are 15 residues in the CDR3. Unmatched junction bases numbered 4, after V lost 4 bases and J lost 1 base. This chain's CDR3 is CASSPGQRNTGELFF. The CDR3 DNA sequence: TGTGCCAGCAGCCCGGGACAGCGGAACACCGGGGAGCTGTTTTTT.

This clone has more than one count but fewer than ten. CDR3: CASRDERRQPAPLHF. CDR3 nucleotides: TGTGCCAGCAGGGACGAGAGGAGACAGCCGGCACCCCTCCACTTT. This chain links TRBV5-6 with TRBJ1-6; TRBD1 might be the D (5 bases). V was cut by 5 bases and J by 11 bases, with 20 bases left in between. CDR1 is SGHDT, CDR2 YYEEEE, per germline. The CDR3 is 15 residues long.

This chain joins TRBV5-1 and TRBJ1-1, with a possible D match to TRBD1 (6 bases). Deletions cut 5 bases from V and 7 bases from J, with 21 bases between. The CDR3 length is 15 residues. CDR1 SGHRS and CDR2 YFSETQ come from the germline V gene. In DNA form, the CDR3 reads TGCGCCAGCAGTAGAGTCCTTGCAGGGGCCGATGAAGCTTTCTTT. Encoded protein: CASSRVLAGADEAFF.

The genes are TRBV7-3 and TRBJ2-7; 7 nucleotides match TRBD1. Germline CDR1 SGHTA, CDR2 FQGTGA. The length of the CDR3 is 14 residues. V gave up 6 bases and J gave up 3 bases; unmatched junction bases: 8. The CDR3 DNA sequence: TGTGCCAGCAGACCCGGGACAGCGTGCTACGAGCAGTACGTC. This codes for CASRPGTACYEQYV.

The chain couples TRBV13 to TRBJ2-7; 10 nucleotides line up with TRBD1. The CDR3 is 20 amino acids. The ends lost 5 bases at V and 5 bases at J; junction bases unmatched: 24. Germline lookup yields CDR1 PRHDT and CDR2 FYEKMQ (reference sequence). The CDR3 is CASSRMGQGTPRVNIDEQYF. CDR3 in DNA: TGTGCCAGCAGCAGAATGGGACAGGGGACCCCCAGGGTGAATATTGACGAGCAGTACTTC.

The chain recombines TRBV28 with TRBJ1-5, with D possibly TRBD1 on 6 matching bases. The CDR3 is made up of 14 amino acids. Trimming left V 3 bases short and J 5 bases short, with 11 bases between. Per germline, CDR1 MDHEN and CDR2 SYDVKM. In DNA, the CDR3 is TGTGCCAGCAGTTTTCGGGGGGCGCATCAGCCCCAGCATTTT. It yields the protein CASSFRGAHQPQHF.

On this clone: Other DNA sequences in the same sample also yield this CDR3. This chain connects TRBV6-5 to TRBJ2-1; 9 bases are shared with TRBD2. CDR3 length: 15 amino acids. Germline CDR1 and CDR2: MNHEY and SVGAGI. V dropped 0 bases and J dropped 4; count of bases not matched to a gene: 1. The DNA for the CDR3 is TGTGCCAGCAGTTACTCTAGCGGGAGTTACAATGAGCAGTTCTTC. Translation gives CASSYSSGSYNEQFF.

This chain connects TRBV11-2 to TRBJ2-4, with D possibly TRBD1 on 5 matching bases. The CDR3 extends over 14 amino acids. V lost 6 bases and J 2 bases, leaving 11 bases between the germline ends. CDR1 and CDR2 (germline): SGHAT, FQNNGV. CDR3 amino acids: CASSTSGSKNIQYF. CDR3 nucleotides: TGTGCCAGCAGTACTTCAGGGTCCAAAAACATTCAGTACTTC.

The rearrangement links TRBV5-5 to TRBJ2-5; D might be TRBD1 (6 bases). The CDR3 is 13 residues long. V lost 5 bases and J lost 4, with 12 bases in between. Germline CDR1 is SGHKS and CDR2 is YYEKEE (reference sequence). CDR3 sequence: CASRTGRGETQYF. DNA for the CDR3: TGTGCCAGCAGAACAGGGAGAGGAGAGACCCAGTACTTC.

V usage is TRBV30 and J usage is TRBJ2-2, with D possibly matching TRBD1 (5 bases). Per germline, CDR1 GTSNPN and CDR2 SVGIG (reference sequence). The CDR3 length is 14 residues. Between the trimmed V and J ends, which lost 2 bases and 0 bases, there was a span of 7 bases. The CDR3, as DNA: TGTGCCTGGAGTCCGACAGCGAACACCGGGGAGCTGTTTTTT. This gives the protein CAWSPTANTGELFF.